This record covers a single TCR beta chain. V shed 0 bases, J shed 8 bases, and the junction held 4 bases outside the gene matches. CDR1 SEHNR and CDR2 FQNEAQ come from the germline V gene (reference sequence). This CDR3 has 14 amino acids. The data derive from a study of shared clonotypes between healthy human individuals. Sequenced by immunoSEQ multiplex PCR; TCRdb stores in-frame clones only, minus some. The data hold 400,000 or so clones, with 96% observed a single time. Sequencing was carried out using memory CD8+ T cells sorted from blood. Described subset: CD45RO+ cells pooled with CCR7-negative TemRA cells. The chain is built from TRBV7-9 and TRBJ1-2, with 9 bases that match TRBD1. The source is a man aged 25-45 years in good health. The CDR3 spells CASSLADTGGGYTF. The DNA of the CDR3 is TGTGCCAGCAGCTTAGCCGATACAGGGGGCGGCTACACCTTC. The full variable domain, with the rest looked up from reference TRBV7-9 and TRBJ1-2, is DTGVSQNPRHKITKRGQNVTFRCDPISEHNRLYWYRQTLGQGPEFLTYFQNEAQLEKSRLLSDRFSAERPKGSFSTLEIQRTEQGDSAMYLCASSLADTGGGYTFGSGTRLTVV.